The entry below gives a single TCR beta chain sequence along with its context. Its matching antigen is unknown. This entry belongs to a study of T cell repertoires in cytomegalovirus infection. Turning to the study itself: Based on public TCR beta signatures, there were indications of CMV infection and of a matching HLA type.

MiXCR was run by TCRdb on the reads, yielding one entry per CDR3 protein. Among approximately 100,000 distinct CDR3 sequences, 42% were seen once, and the ten largest hold approximately 74%. Overall study findings and caveats: Ex vivo responses were dominated by HLA-C-restricted CMV-specific TCR beta clonotypes. The cumulative frequency of public TCR beta families distinguished individuals who carried CMV together with the relevant HLA.

In germline, CDR1 is SGHDN, CDR2 FVKESK. This CDR3 is built from 13 residues. V was shortened by 0 bases and J by 4 bases, with 6 bases between the two germline ends. The sequencing here drew on CD8+ T cells from cultured PBMCs, taken from culture after CMV antigen stimulation. The receptor comes from a human donor in good health (CMV status not recorded). Some clones in this sample may be carry-over from other donors' samples. V and J are TRBV14 and TRBJ1-2; D is ambiguous. The CDR3 DNA follows: TGTGCCAGCAGCCAAGATCCATCCTATGGCTACACCTTC. Translating gives CASSQDPSYGYTF.